The TCR beta chain described here comes from a study of beta chain features in type 1 diabetes. The germline V gene has CDR1 SGHNT and CDR2 YYREEE (reference sequence). This CDR3 region has 16 residues. Deletions cut 0 bases from V and 4 bases from J, with 17 bases between. Expressed TCRB transcripts got sequenced, as all isolated RNA was reverse transcribed. The study sequenced naive, central memory and regulatory T cell samples to an average of roughly 3.4 million reads. The data were produced by immunoSEQ multiplex PCR, yet TCRdb's version contains in-frame clones alone and is incomplete. The top ten clones hold less than 1.2% of a sample with almost 350,000 clones, roughly a tenth of them seen once. Study observations and caveats: TCRB CDR3s were moderately but significantly shorter in Type 1 diabetes patients in all four CD4+ subsets.

All sorted populations exceeded 98% purity. Remarks on this clone: Its antigen is currently unknown.

The chain combines TRBV5-4 with TRBJ2-7; the D gene could be TRBD1 or TRBD2 (6 bases each). The specimen was central memory CD4+ T cells from blood. The source of this sequence is a man aged 30 to 39 with type 1 diabetes. In nucleotides, the CDR3 is TGTGCCAGCAGCTTGGGGGGGGCCACCGGCGGTTACGAGCAGTACTTC. Its translation: CASSLGGATGGYEQYF.